This TCR beta chain was sequenced for a study of blood T cell repertoires in COVID-19. Trimming cost V 2 bases and J 2 bases, with 10 bases left between them. The germline V gene encodes CDR1 SGHAT and CDR2 FQNNGV. This CDR3 comprises 14 residues. Profiled with immunoSEQ multiplex PCR; TCRdb holds only in-frame clones, not every one. This sample yields more than 200,000 clones, of which approximately 84% are seen a single time; 7.9% belongs to the top ten. The TCR was taken from an elderly woman with acute or convalescent COVID-19. The chain recombines TRBV11-2 with TRBJ2-7; possibly TRBD2 for D (6 bases). Sequenced input: peripheral blood. For the CDR3, the DNA is TGTGCCAGCAGCTTAATAGCGGCTACCTACGAGCAGTACTTC. Protein: CASSLIAATYEQYF.